The sequence of this TCR beta chain was determined in a study of T-cell reconstitution after alpha-beta-depleted transplantation in children. Preparation of the TCRbeta library used unique molecular identifiers. MiXCR, run by TCRdb on the PCR reads, gives a single entry per CDR3 protein. The table includes about 98,000 distinct CDR3 sequences, about 25% detected once. Study-level points and caveats: A year post-transplant, T-cell counts and diversity derived mostly from newly produced T cells. After transplant, at about two months, alpha-beta T cells were reportedly derived from several hundred expanded graft clones. Surviving recipient T cells and intrathymic progenitors accounted for some patients' high TCRbeta diversity at day 60.

The germline V gene has CDR1 SGHRS and CDR2 YFSETQ. The CDR3 sequence is 16 residues long. The trim removed 3 bases at V and 1 base at J, leaving 8 bases unmatched. In this sample, this clonotype turned up a few times. Its antigen is not known. Sequencing used PBMCs, obtained before TCRalphabeta/CD19-depleted stem cell transplant. The gene calls are TRBV5-1 and TRBJ2-7; TRBD2 agrees at 9 bases. The TCR originated in a boy aged 2 to 10 with acute lymphoblastic leukemia, due to receive a stem cell transplant. The CDR3 region has the DNA TGCGCCAGCAGCTCGGGGAATAGCGGGAGATCCTACGAGCAGTACTTC. Translation: CASSSGNSGRSYEQYF.